This entry lists 25 T cell receptor beta chains sequenced from one sample in a study of Ad26.COV2.S vaccination and SARS-CoV-2 variants. Using immunoSEQ multiplex PCR, the repertoire was profiled, and TCRdb retains in-frame clones only, with some absent. The table shows over 450,000 clones, with 89% occurring only once. The treatment: around 19 received Ad26.COV2.S at low or high dose, single or two shots; about 5 received placebo; per-sample allocation not given. Samples came from day 63 after the first vaccine or placebo injection. Specimen: peripheral blood, collected in a trial of Ad26.COV2.S vaccine versus placebo. Receptor source: a person between 18 and 59 years old who received the Ad26.COV2.S COVID-19 vaccine or a placebo.

The chain joins TRBV5-1 to TRBJ2-7; D ambiguous. The CDR3 length is 14 residues. Per germline, CDR1 SGHRS and CDR2 YFSETQ. The ends were cut back, 0 bases at V and 1 base at J, with 8 bases in the middle. CDR3 sequence (DNA): TGCGCCAGCAGCTTGGCCCAGGATTCCTACGAGCAGTACTTC. Its protein product is CASSLAQDSYEQYF.

The chain has TRBV27 and TRBJ2-1; D not certain. Per the germline V gene, CDR1 is MNHEY and CDR2 is SMNVEV (reference sequence). The CDR3 spans 12 residues. The V end was cut by 5 bases, the J end by 7 bases, with 9 bases between. CDR3 sequence reads: CASSMTRNEQFF. Written as DNA, the CDR3 is TGTGCCAGCAGTATGACGAGAAATGAGCAGTTCTTC.

The rearrangement joins TRBV7-8 to TRBJ1-2; D might be TRBD1 (5 bases). The V and J ends lost 8 bases and 3 bases respectively, with 19 bases between them. Germline CDR1 and CDR2: SGHVS and FQNEAQ. The CDR3 runs 15 residues. The CDR3 DNA follows: TGTGCCAGCGAGAACCCCCCAGGGTCTTACTATGGCTACACCTTC. Amino acids: CASENPPGSYYGYTF.

The chain employs TRBV28 and TRBJ2-2, with D maybe TRBD2 (6 bases). V was clipped by 4 bases and J by 4 bases, with 13 bases between them. CDR3 length equals 15 residues. Germline V gene data show CDR1 as MDHEN and CDR2 as SYDVKM. The CDR3 nucleotides read TGTGCCAGCAGTTCACGGGAGAGCGGCACCGGGGAGCTGTTTTTT. Translating gives CASSSRESGTGELFF.

J is TRBJ1-2 and V is TRBV28, with 7 positions matching TRBD1. Germline CDR1 reads MDHEN; CDR2 reads SYDVKM. The V gene end was trimmed by 8 bases and the J gene end by 7 bases; junction bases not matched to a gene: 13. CDR3 length: 14 amino acids. The CDR3: CASGGGQLTSGYTF. In DNA, the CDR3 is TGTGCCAGCGGGGGGGGACAGTTGACTTCTGGCTACACCTTC.

The chain joins TRBV11-3 to TRBJ2-3; D is unresolved. The CDR3 totals 13 residues. Germline CDR1 is SGHNT and CDR2 is YENEEA. V lost 2 bases and J lost 2, with 5 bases in between. CDR3 sequence: CASSLLDTDTQYF. The CDR3 DNA reads TGTGCCAGCAGCTTACTAGACACAGATACGCAGTATTTT.

This clone was seen a few times. V is TRBV24-1 and J is TRBJ1-5; TRBD1 agrees at 7 bases. Germline V gene data show CDR1 as KGHDR and CDR2 as SFDVKD. This CDR3 is built from 16 residues. With V trimmed by 3 bases and J by 5 bases, 9 bases remained unmatched. The CDR3 here is CATSDGGTVPHQPQHF. CDR3 coding DNA: TGTGCCACCAGTGATGGAGGGACAGTCCCGCATCAGCCCCAGCATTTT.

The chain employs TRBV4-2 and TRBJ1-5; 7 positions agree with TRBD1. This CDR3 has 16 amino acids. Germline lookup yields CDR1 LGHNA and CDR2 YNFKEQ. V was clipped by 1 base and J by 3 bases; unmatched bases: 6. In nucleotides, the CDR3 is TGTGCCAGCAGCCAAGCTACCGACAGGGACAATCAGCCCCAGCATTTT. Translating gives CASSQATDRDNQPQHF.

This clone was seen more than once but under ten times. This sequence joins TRBV2 and TRBJ1-5, with 10 bases fitting TRBD1. Germline assignment: CDR1 SNHLY and CDR2 FYNNEI. CDR3 size: 13 residues. Losses at the gene ends were 6 bases for V and 9 bases for J; bases not matched to a gene: 5. The CDR3 DNA reads TGTGCCAGCAGCGGACAGGGGGACGCGCCCCAGCATTTT. Translated: CASSGQGDAPQHF.

This clone was found once. This sequence joins TRBV6-8 and TRBJ2-4, with TRBD2 as a possible D gene (6 bases). Trimming removed 5 bases from V and 0 bases from J, with 20 bases in between. Germline CDR1 reads MNHGY; CDR2 reads SAAAGT. The CDR3 sequence is 18 residues long. CDR3 bases: TGTGCCAGCAGTGGTGATCTAAGGCGGGACCTAGCCAAAAACATTCAGTACTTC. This gives the protein CASSGDLRRDLAKNIQYF.

This chain links TRBV7-2 with TRBJ1-3; no clear D gene. The CDR3 contains 14 residues. Deletions cut 5 bases from V and 2 bases from J, with 10 bases between. Germline CDR1 SGHTA, CDR2 FQGNSA. The CDR3 reads CASSLHNPGNTIYF. The CDR3 DNA reads as TGTGCCAGCAGCCTACACAATCCTGGAAACACCATATATTTT.

The chain joins TRBV6-2 or TRBV6-3 to TRBJ2-7; 8 nucleotides match TRBD1. V trimming: 4 bases; J trimming: 4 bases; junction bases outside the gene matches: 6. The length of the CDR3 is 14 residues. Germline V gene lookup returns CDR1 MNHEY and CDR2 SVGEGT. In DNA form, the CDR3 reads TGTGCCAGCAGTTTGGACAGGGCGAAATACGAGCAGTACTTC. This translates into CASSLDRAKYEQYF.

This clone was recorded a few times. V and J are TRBV23-1 and TRBJ1-1, with a possible D match to TRBD1 (5 bases). TRBV23-1 is designated an ORF whose function remains uncertain. This CDR3 spans 15 amino acids. V shed 3 bases and J shed 5 bases, with 16 bases lying between them. CDR3 coding DNA: TGCGCCAGCAGTCACCCGACCACCCGGGGGACTGAAGCTTTCTTT. Its protein product is CASSHPTTRGTEAFF.

The chain combines TRBV10-2 with TRBJ2-7, with unresolved D. Germline lookup yields CDR1 WSHSY and CDR2 SAAADI. Trimming removed 2 bases from V and 6 bases from J, with 11 bases in between. The CDR3 totals 13 residues. This chain's CDR3 is CASSERQSGEQYF. CDR3 in DNA: TGCGCCAGCAGTGAGCGGCAGTCCGGCGAGCAGTACTTC.

V gene TRBV5-4 combines with J gene TRBJ2-7; D uncertain. The length of the CDR3 is 11 residues. CDR1 is SGHNT, CDR2 YYREEE, per germline (reference sequence). Trimming took off 2 bases at V and 5 bases at J, with 5 bases between the two ends. The CDR3 region has the DNA TGTGCCAGCAGCTTATCCAACGAGCAGTACTTC. Its translation is CASSLSNEQYF.

This clone has a single count. V is TRBV6-2 or TRBV6-3 and J is TRBJ1-5, with TRBD1 as a possible D gene (6 bases). The V gene lost 3 bases and the J gene lost 0 bases, with 12 bases spanning the gap. In germline, CDR1 is MNHEY, CDR2 SVGEGT. The CDR3 has 16 amino acids. The CDR3 region is CASSYGQHYSNQPQHF. Here the CDR3 DNA reads TGTGCCAGCAGTTATGGACAGCACTATAGCAATCAGCCCCAGCATTTT.

The chain carries TRBV6-5 and TRBJ2-3; 9 bases match TRBD1. Germline V CDR1 and CDR2: MNHEY, SVGAGI. This CDR3 is built from 15 residues. With V trimmed by 8 bases and J by 4 bases, 10 bases remained unmatched. The CDR3 sequence is CASGTGDRDPDTQYF. DNA of the CDR3: TGTGCCAGCGGTACCGGGGACAGGGATCCAGATACGCAGTATTTT.

This clone was picked up a small number of times. This chain uses TRBV5-1 with TRBJ1-2; D ambiguous. The V and J ends lost 2 bases and 8 bases respectively, with 13 bases between them. The CDR3 is 13 residues long. Germline assignment: CDR1 SGHRS and CDR2 YFSETQ. CDR3 nucleotides: TGCGCCAGCAGCTTTGAGGGCTCGCTCGGCTACACCTTC. It is translated as CASSFEGSLGYTF.

J is TRBJ2-7 and V is TRBV30; D is unresolved. The CDR3 runs to 14 residues. V was clipped by 0 bases and J by 6 bases, with 15 bases between them. Looked up from germline, CDR1 is GTSNPN and CDR2 is SVGIG (reference sequence). CDR3 sequence (DNA): TGTGCCTGGAGTGTACGGTTGACAACCTCCGAGCAGTACTTC. Protein sequence: CAWSVRLTTSEQYF.

This clone was detected only once. The chain recombines TRBV5-1 with TRBJ2-3, with 11 bases aligning to TRBD2. Losses at the gene ends were 3 bases for V and 3 bases for J; bases not matched to a gene: 6. CDR3 length equals 16 residues. Germline V gene data show CDR1 as SGHRS and CDR2 as YFSETQ. The CDR3 coding sequence is TGCGCCAGCAGCTCAGTTTTAGCGGGAGGGACAGATACGCAGTATTTT. Residues: CASSSVLAGGTDTQYF.

The V gene is TRBV5-1, the J gene TRBJ2-3; D not resolved. CDR3 length: 15 amino acids. Trimming cost V 1 base and J 1 base, with 10 bases left between them. CDR1 and CDR2 (germline): SGHRS, YFSETQ. The CDR3 coding sequence is TGCGCCAGCAGCTTGACACCCCATGGCACAGATACGCAGTATTTT. Protein product: CASSLTPHGTDTQYF.

V gene TRBV29-1 combines with J gene TRBJ2-3, with a tentative D call TRBD1 (5 bases). V was shortened by 6 bases and J by 6 bases, with 13 bases between the two germline ends. CDR3 size: 12 residues. The germline CDR1 and CDR2 sequences are SQVTM and ANQGSEA. DNA for the CDR3: TGCAGCGTAGCCGAAGGGGTGGATACGCAGTATTTT. It translates to CSVAEGVDTQYF.

The chain carries TRBV7-9 and TRBJ1-3; D is unclear. Germline lookup yields CDR1 SEHNR and CDR2 FQNEAQ (reference sequence). V lost 3 bases and J lost 4, with 7 bases in between. The CDR3 is 13 residues long. The CDR3 loop is CASSFRSGNTIYF. Here the CDR3 DNA reads TGTGCCAGCAGCTTCCGGTCAGGAAACACCATATATTTT.

The chain is built from TRBV3-1 (or the pseudogene TRBV3-2) and TRBJ1-1; D is uncertain. The CDR3 has 14 residues. CDR1 is LGHDT and CDR2 is YNNKEL in the germline V gene (reference sequence). V lost 2 bases to trimming and J lost 4 bases, with 11 bases between them. CDR3 DNA: TGTGCCAGCAGCCAAATCCTGTCGGGCACTGAAGCTTTCTTT. This translates into CASSQILSGTEAFF.

This rearrangement joins TRBV7-2 to TRBJ1-2; tentatively, D is TRBD1 (6 bases). From germline, CDR1 is SGHTA and CDR2 FQGNSA. The CDR3 sequence is 14 residues long. Trimming stripped 5 bases from V and 8 bases from J, with 18 bases between. The CDR3 region has the DNA TGTGCCAGCAGCCAACGACAGGACCTGGGGGGCTACACCTTC. Amino acid sequence: CASSQRQDLGGYTF. Full variable domain (missing parts from reference TRBV7-2 and TRBJ1-2): GAGVSQSPSNKVTEKGKDVELRCDPISGHTALYWYRQSLGQGLEFLIYFQGNSAPDKSGLPSDRFSAERTGGSVSTLTIQRTQQEDSAVYLCASSQRQDLGGYTFGSGTRLTVV.